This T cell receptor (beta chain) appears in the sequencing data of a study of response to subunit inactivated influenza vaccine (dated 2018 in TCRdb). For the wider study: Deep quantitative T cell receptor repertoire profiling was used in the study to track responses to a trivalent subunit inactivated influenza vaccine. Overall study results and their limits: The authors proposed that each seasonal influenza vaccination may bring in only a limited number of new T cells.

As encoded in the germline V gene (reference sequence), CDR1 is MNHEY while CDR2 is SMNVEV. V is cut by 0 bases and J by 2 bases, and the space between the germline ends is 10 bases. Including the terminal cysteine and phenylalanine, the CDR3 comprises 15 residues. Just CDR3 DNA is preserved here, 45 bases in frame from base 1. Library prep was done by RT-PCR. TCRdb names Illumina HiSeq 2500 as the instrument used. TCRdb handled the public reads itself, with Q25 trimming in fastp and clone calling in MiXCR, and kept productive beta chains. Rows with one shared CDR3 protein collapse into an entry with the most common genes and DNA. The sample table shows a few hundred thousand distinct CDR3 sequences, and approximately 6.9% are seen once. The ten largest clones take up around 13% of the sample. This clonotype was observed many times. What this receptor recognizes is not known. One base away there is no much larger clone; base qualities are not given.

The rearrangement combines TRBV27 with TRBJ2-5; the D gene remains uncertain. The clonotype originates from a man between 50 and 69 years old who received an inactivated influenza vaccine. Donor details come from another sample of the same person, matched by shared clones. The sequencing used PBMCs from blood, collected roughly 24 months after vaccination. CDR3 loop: CASSLSKGPQETQYF. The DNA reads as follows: TGTGCCAGCAGTTTATCGAAAGGCCCTCAAGAGACCCAGTACTTC.